This T cell receptor beta chain derives from a study of identical twins. This clonotype was observed many times. The CDR3 sequence is 14 residues long. Germline V gene lookup returns CDR1 LGHDT and CDR2 YNNKEL (reference sequence). Trimming shortened V by 4 bases and J by 4 bases, and 14 bases separated the two germline ends. TCRdb fed the 5' RACE reads into MiXCR, producing one record per CDR3 protein. Of approximately 230,000 distinct CDR3 sequences listed, over 5.5% are singletons. This sample was also put to use in a study of T cells expressing NK-cell markers.

The V gene is TRBV3-1, the J gene TRBJ2-7; D is perhaps TRBD1 (5 bases). This receptor was taken from a woman younger than 30 in good health. Material for sequencing was CD8+ T cells sorted from blood. The CDR3 reads CASSLLGQPYEQYF. The CDR3, as DNA: TGTGCCAGCAGCCTGTTGGGGCAGCCTTACGAGCAGTACTTC.